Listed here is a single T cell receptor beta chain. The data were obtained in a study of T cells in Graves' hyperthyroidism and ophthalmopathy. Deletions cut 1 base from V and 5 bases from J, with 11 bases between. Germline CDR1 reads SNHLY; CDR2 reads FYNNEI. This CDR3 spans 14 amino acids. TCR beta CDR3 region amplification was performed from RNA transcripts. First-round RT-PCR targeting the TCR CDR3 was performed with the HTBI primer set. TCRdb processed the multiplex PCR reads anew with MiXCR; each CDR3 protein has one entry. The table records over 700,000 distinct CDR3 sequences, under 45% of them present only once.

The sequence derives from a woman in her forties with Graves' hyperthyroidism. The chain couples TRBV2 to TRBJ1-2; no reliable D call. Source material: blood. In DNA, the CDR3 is TGTGCCAGCAGTGAAGGGGAAGGTCTATATGGCTACACCTTC. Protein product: CASSEGEGLYGYTF.